Following are 15 T cell receptor beta chains from one sample sequenced in a study of T-cell memory formation after mild COVID-19. TCRdb re-analysed the 5' RACE reads in MiXCR, keeping a single row per CDR3 protein. The data contain a few hundred thousand distinct CDR3 sequences, around 27% of them singletons. The specimen was PBMCs or a T cell subset sorted from them (not recorded which). The source of these receptors is an adult woman who had mild COVID-19 (a few samples of this study predate the infection). Cell type and time point are not known.

A few counts support this clonotype. The CDR3, as DNA: TGTGCCAGCAGCTCCGGACAGCTACGCTCTGGAAACACCATATATTTT. Translating gives CASSSGQLRSGNTIYF. V is TRBV7-8 and J is TRBJ1-3; perhaps TRBD1 as D (6 bases). V lost 4 bases and J 0 bases, leaving 13 bases between the germline ends. Germline V CDR1 and CDR2: SGHVS, FQNEAQ. The CDR3 extends over 16 amino acids.

The rearrangement joins TRBV20-1 to TRBJ2-3, with TRBD1 identical over 7 bases. CDR1 is DFQATT, CDR2 SNEGSKA, per germline (reference sequence). The length of the CDR3 is 12 residues. The DNA for the CDR3 is TGCAGGGGGACAGTTAGCACAGATACGCAGTATTTT. This encodes CRGTVSTDTQYF.

This clonotype was picked up a small number of times. This rearrangement joins TRBV2 to TRBJ2-7, with D perhaps matching TRBD2 (5 bases). Per germline, CDR1 SNHLY and CDR2 FYNNEI. V was trimmed by 6 bases and J by 6 bases, leaving 15 bases between them. The CDR3 spans 13 residues. The CDR3 loop is CASRRASSSEQYF. DNA for the CDR3: TGTGCCAGCAGGAGGGCTAGCAGCAGCGAGCAGTACTTC.

The V call is TRBV7-2, the J call TRBJ1-4; 10 bases align to TRBD1. The CDR3 loop spans 14 amino acids. V shed 3 bases and J 7 bases; nucleotides not matched to a gene: 2. The germline V gene has CDR1 SGHTA and CDR2 FQGNSA. For the CDR3, the DNA is TGTGCCAGCAGCTTGGACAGGGGGGCTGAAAAACTGTTTTTT. Its protein is CASSLDRGAEKLFF. Full variable domain (remainder filled in from reference TRBV7-2 and TRBJ1-4): GAGVSQSPSNKVTEKGKDVELRCDPISGHTALYWYRQSLGQGLEFLIYFQGNSAPDKSGLPSDRFSAERTGGSVSTLTIQRTQQEDSAVYLCASSLDRGAEKLFFGSGTQLSVL.

This sequence joins TRBV5-1 and TRBJ1-1, with 12 bases that match TRBD1. The CDR3 consists of 13 residues. Trimming removed 3 bases from V and 8 bases from J; junction bases left unmatched: 2. Germline V CDR1 and CDR2: SGHRS, YFSETQ. This CDR3 is CASSSGTGGEAFF. The DNA for the CDR3 is TGCGCCAGCAGCTCAGGGACAGGGGGCGAAGCTTTCTTT.

The V gene is TRBV7-9, the J gene TRBJ2-2, with TRBD2 as a possible D gene (5 bases). Germline V gene sequence: CDR1 SEHNR, CDR2 FQNEAQ (reference sequence). Trimming left V 1 base short and J 1 base short, with 7 bases between. This CDR3 has 15 residues. As DNA, the CDR3 is TGTGCCAGCAGCTTAGTCCGGGGGAACACCGGGGAGCTGTTTTTT. It encodes CASSLVRGNTGELFF.

This chain uses TRBV12-3 or TRBV12-4 with TRBJ2-5; the D gene is possibly TRBD1 (6 bases). The CDR3 contains 14 residues. The V gene lost 7 bases and the J gene lost 5 bases, with 17 bases spanning the gap. CDR3 nucleotide sequence: TGTGCCAGCAAAGTTACAGGGACCTTCGAGACCCAGTACTTC. Amino acids: CASKVTGTFETQYF.

The V call is TRBV27, the J call TRBJ2-1; D remains ambiguous. This CDR3 has 14 residues. Germline V gives CDR1 MNHEY, CDR2 SMNVEV (reference sequence). Trimming removed 1 base from V and 5 bases from J, with 9 bases in between. In nucleotides, the CDR3 is TGTGCCAGCAGTTTATTGTGGGGTCACAATGAGCAGTTCTTC. This gives the protein CASSLLWGHNEQFF.

The chain recombines TRBV13 with TRBJ2-7, with 7 bases lining up with TRBD2. The CDR3 sequence is 14 residues long. Losses at the gene ends were 4 bases for V and 4 bases for J; bases not matched to a gene: 7. Germline V gene lookup returns CDR1 PRHDT and CDR2 FYEKMQ (reference sequence). The CDR3 DNA reads as TGTGCCAGCAGCTCCGGAGCGGGGATTTACGAGCAGTACTTC. Translation gives CASSSGAGIYEQYF. The complete variable domain, with remaining parts taken from reference TRBV13 and TRBJ2-7, reads AAGVIQSPRHLIKEKRETATLKCYPIPRHDTVYWYQQGPGQDPQFLISFYEKMQSDKGSIPDRFSAQQFSDYHSELNMSSLELGDSALYFCASSSGAGIYEQYFGPGTRLTVT.

V usage is TRBV20-1 and J usage is TRBJ2-7; D remains ambiguous. This CDR3 has 12 amino acids. CDR1 and CDR2 (germline): DFQATT, SNEGSKA (reference sequence). The V gene lost 6 bases and the J gene lost 0 bases, with 9 bases spanning the gap. The CDR3 sequence: CSATQYSYEQYF. Written as DNA, the CDR3 is TGCAGTGCGACCCAGTACTCCTACGAGCAGTACTTC.

The rearrangement joins TRBV12-3 or TRBV12-4 to TRBJ2-7; 7 nucleotides match TRBD1. The V and J ends lost 0 bases and 5 bases, in that order; junction bases with no gene match: 4. The CDR3 spans 14 residues. The CDR3 DNA reads as TGTGCCAGCAGTTTAGCGACAGGGTTCAACGAGCAGTACTTC. Amino acids: CASSLATGFNEQYF.

There are many counts of this clonotype. J is TRBJ2-7 and V is TRBV5-1; D unclear. The CDR3 is made up of 14 amino acids. The germline CDR1 and CDR2 sequences are SGHRS and YFSETQ. With 4 bases removed from V and 2 bases from J, the gap between germline ends came to 13 bases. The CDR3 protein is CASSLSAGTYEQYF. The CDR3 nucleotides are TGCGCCAGCAGCCTCTCGGCAGGTACCTACGAGCAGTACTTC.

The genes are TRBV24-1 and TRBJ2-1; weak D call: TRBD2 (5 bases). Germline V gene lookup returns CDR1 KGHDR and CDR2 SFDVKD. V shed 3 bases and J shed 5 bases, with 13 bases lying between them. This CDR3 comprises 15 residues. The CDR3: CATSDPRAGDNEQFF. CDR3 DNA: TGTGCCACCAGTGATCCGCGGGCGGGCGACAATGAGCAGTTCTTC.

This clonotype was recorded at least ten times. V gene TRBV15 combines with J gene TRBJ2-7; D gene unclear. Deletions cut 1 base from V and 1 base from J, with 8 bases between. This CDR3 region has 14 residues. The germline V gene encodes CDR1 LNHNV and CDR2 YYDKDF (reference sequence). The CDR3 region is CATSRVPQSYEQYF. In DNA, the CDR3 is TGTGCCACCAGCAGAGTTCCACAGTCCTACGAGCAGTACTTC.

This sequence joins TRBV7-3 and TRBJ2-2; tentatively, D is TRBD1 (6 bases). The V gene's germline CDR1 is SGHTA and CDR2 FQGTGA. The CDR3 covers 16 residues. V was trimmed by 3 bases and J by 0 bases, leaving 11 bases between them. CDR3 coding DNA: TGTGCCAGCAGCTTCTCCGGGACACCGAACACCGGGGAGCTGTTTTTT. This encodes CASSFSGTPNTGELFF.